This entry describes one TCR beta chain. The data were taken from a study of T cell changes during pregnancy in multiple sclerosis. The CDR3 runs to 15 residues. The V and J ends lost 2 bases and 5 bases, in that order; junction bases with no gene match: 2. Germline V gene sequence: CDR1 SGHAT, CDR2 FQNNGV. The assay was immunoSEQ multiplex PCR, and TCRdb's table has in-frame clones only and misses some. The sample lists 55,000 to 75,000 clones, over 85% occurring once. The sequences come from CD8+ T cells from peripheral blood mononuclear cells, collected in the second trimester of pregnancy. The clonotype was recovered from a female donor with multiple sclerosis, enrolled in a pregnancy study. The V and J genes are TRBV11-2 and TRBJ2-3; the match to TRBD2 covers 12 bases. CDR3 amino acids: CASSLLAGGRDTQYF. The CDR3 DNA follows: TGTGCCAGCAGCTTACTAGCGGGAGGGAGAGATACGCAGTATTTT. Looking up the rest from reference TRBV11-2 and TRBJ2-3 gives the full variable domain: EAGVAQSPRYKIIEKRQSVAFWCNPISGHATLYWYQQILGQGPKLLIQFQNNGVVDDSQLPKDRFSAERLKGVDSTLKIQPAKLEDSAVYLCASSLLAGGRDTQYFGPGTRLTVL.